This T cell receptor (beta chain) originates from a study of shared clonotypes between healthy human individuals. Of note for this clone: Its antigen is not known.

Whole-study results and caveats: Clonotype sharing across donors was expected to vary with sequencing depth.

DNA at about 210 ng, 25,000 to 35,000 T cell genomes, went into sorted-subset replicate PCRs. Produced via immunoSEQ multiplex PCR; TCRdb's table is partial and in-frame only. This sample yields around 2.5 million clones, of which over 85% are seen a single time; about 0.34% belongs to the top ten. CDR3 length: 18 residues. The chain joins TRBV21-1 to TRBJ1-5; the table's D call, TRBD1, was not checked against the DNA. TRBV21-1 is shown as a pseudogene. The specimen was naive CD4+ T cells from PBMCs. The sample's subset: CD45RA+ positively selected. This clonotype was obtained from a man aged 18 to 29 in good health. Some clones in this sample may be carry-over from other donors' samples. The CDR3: CASRLRQGPFCSGQPQHF. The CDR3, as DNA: TGTGCCAGCCGCCTCAGACAGGGACCCTTCTGTTCGGGTCAGCCCCAGCATTTT.